This T cell receptor (beta chain) was sequenced in a study of naive and memory T cell subsets. Study-wide findings and caveats: A few larger clonotypes appeared in naive repertoires, especially CD8, possibly memory cells re-expressing CD45RA. TCR counts from RNA may reflect activation-linked expression changes. Over 95% of naive TCR sequences appeared only once after error correction, unlike memory subsets. Clonotypes are single alpha or beta chains, not paired receptors.

Points on this clonotype: Its antigen is unidentified.

The CDR3 has 15 residues. V was pared by 3 bases and J by 6 bases, with 18 bases between. Two oligonucleotides, mixed equimolar, formed the beta constant-region primer covering TRBC1 and TRBC2. Ligated cDNA was amplified by four rounds of PCR with nested alpha and beta constant-region primers and SP2. In TCRdb, the UMI-ligation and nested PCR reads were re-called with MiXCR into one record per CDR3 protein. This sample has roughly 92,000 distinct CDR3 sequences, with over 9% found just once. CMV status came from CD4+ T cell IFNgamma after overnight CMV lysate stimulation of fresh PBMCs. The gene calls are TRBV12-3 or TRBV12-4 and TRBJ2-7, with D unresolved. Sequenced material: naive CD4+ T cells from blood. The sequence was collected from a human donor in good health. CDR3 sequence: CASSFSYPTPGEQYF. The CDR3 DNA follows: TGTGCCAGCAGTTTTAGCTACCCGACCCCCGGCGAGCAGTACTTC.